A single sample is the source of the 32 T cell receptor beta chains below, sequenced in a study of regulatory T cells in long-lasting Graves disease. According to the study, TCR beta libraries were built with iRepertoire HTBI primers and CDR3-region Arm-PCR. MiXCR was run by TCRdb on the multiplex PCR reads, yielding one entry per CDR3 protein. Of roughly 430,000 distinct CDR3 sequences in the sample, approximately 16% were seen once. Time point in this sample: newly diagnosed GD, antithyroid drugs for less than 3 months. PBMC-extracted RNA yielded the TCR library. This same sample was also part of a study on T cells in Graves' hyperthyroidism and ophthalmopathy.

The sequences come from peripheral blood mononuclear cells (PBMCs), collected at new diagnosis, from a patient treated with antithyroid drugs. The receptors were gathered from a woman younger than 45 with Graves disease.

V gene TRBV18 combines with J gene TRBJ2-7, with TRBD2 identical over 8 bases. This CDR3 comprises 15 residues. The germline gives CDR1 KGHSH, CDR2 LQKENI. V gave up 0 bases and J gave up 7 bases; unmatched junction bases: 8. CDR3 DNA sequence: TGTGCCAGCTCACCACCGGCCAGCCCGGGAGGGGAGCAGTACTTC. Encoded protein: CASSPPASPGGEQYF.

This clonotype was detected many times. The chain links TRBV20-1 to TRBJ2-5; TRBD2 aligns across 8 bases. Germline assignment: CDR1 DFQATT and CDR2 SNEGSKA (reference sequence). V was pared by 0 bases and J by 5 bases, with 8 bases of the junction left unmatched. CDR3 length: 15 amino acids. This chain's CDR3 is CSARDPGRGRETQYF. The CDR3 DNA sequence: TGCAGTGCTAGAGATCCGGGACGCGGGAGGGAGACCCAGTACTTC.

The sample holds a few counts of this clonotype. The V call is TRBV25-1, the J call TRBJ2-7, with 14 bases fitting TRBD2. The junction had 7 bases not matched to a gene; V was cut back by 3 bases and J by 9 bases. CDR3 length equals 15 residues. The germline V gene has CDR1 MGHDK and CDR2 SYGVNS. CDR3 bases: TGTGCCAGCAGTGACCCGACTAGCGGGAGGGATCTGCAGTACTTC. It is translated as CASSDPTSGRDLQYF.

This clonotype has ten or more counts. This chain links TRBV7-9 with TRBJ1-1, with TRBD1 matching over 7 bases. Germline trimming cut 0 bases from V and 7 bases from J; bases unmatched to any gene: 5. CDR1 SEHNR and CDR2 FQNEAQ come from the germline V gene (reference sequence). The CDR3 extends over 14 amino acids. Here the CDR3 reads CASSLATGPGEAFF. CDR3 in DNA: TGTGCCAGCAGCTTAGCGACAGGGCCAGGTGAAGCTTTCTTT.

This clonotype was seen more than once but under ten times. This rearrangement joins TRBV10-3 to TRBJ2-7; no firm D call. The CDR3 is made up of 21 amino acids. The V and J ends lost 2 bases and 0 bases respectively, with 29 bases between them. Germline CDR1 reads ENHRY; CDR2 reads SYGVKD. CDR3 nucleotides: TGTGCCATCAGTGAGACCTTACAAGTGCCGTTTCGGGCCCTTAGCTCCTACGAGCAGTACTTC. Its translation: CAISETLQVPFRALSSYEQYF.

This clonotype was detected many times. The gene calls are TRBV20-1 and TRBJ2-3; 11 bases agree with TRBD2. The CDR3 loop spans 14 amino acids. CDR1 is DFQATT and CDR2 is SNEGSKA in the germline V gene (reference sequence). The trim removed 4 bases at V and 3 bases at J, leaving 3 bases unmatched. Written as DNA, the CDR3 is TGCAGTGCTACCCCTAGCGGGAGGACAGATACGCAGTATTTT. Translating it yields CSATPSGRTDTQYF.

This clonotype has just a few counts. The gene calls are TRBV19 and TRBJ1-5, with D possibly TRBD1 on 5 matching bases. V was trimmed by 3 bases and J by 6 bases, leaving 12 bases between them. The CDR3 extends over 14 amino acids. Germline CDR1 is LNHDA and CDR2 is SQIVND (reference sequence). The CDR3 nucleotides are TGTGCCAGTAGTATGTCTGCAGGGACTCAGCCCCAGCATTTT. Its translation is CASSMSAGTQPQHF.

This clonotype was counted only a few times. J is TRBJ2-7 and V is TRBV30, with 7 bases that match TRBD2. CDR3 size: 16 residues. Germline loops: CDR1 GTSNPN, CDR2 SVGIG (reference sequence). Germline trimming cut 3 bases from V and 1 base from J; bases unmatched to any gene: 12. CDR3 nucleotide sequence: TGTGCCTGGAGCGGGACTGGCGGGAGCAAATCCTACGAGCAGTACTTC. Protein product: CAWSGTGGSKSYEQYF.

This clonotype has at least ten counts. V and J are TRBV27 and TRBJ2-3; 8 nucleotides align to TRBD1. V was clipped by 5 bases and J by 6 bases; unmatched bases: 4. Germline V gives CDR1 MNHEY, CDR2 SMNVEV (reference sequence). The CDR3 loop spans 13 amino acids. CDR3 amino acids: CASSDRGPDTQYF. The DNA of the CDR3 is TGTGCCAGCAGTGACAGGGGCCCCGATACGCAGTATTTT.

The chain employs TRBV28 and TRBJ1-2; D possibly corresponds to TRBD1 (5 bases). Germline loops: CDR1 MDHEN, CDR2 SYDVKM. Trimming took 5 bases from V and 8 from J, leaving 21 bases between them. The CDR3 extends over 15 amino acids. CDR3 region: CASSSLEDTHRGYTF. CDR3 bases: TGTGCCAGCAGTAGCCTTGAGGACACTCATCGGGGCTACACCTTC.

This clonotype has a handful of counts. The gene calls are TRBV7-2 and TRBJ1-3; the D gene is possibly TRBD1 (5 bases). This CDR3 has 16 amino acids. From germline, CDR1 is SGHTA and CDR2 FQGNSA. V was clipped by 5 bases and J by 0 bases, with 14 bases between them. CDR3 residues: CASSRRGTYSGNTIYF. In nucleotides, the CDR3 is TGTGCCAGCAGCCGCAGAGGGACTTACTCTGGAAACACCATATATTTT.

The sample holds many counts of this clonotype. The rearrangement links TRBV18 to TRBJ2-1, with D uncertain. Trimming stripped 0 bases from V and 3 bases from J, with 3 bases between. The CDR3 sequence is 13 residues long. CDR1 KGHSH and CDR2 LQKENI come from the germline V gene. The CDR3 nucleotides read TGTGCCAGCTCACCACCCGACTACAATGAGCAGTTCTTC. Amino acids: CASSPPDYNEQFF.

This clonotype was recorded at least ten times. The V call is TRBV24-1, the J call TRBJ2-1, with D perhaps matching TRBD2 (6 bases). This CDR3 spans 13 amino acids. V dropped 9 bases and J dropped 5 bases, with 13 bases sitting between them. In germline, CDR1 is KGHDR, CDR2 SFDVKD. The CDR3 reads CATRTGGNNEQFF. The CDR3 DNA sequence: TGTGCCACCCGAACCGGGGGTAACAATGAGCAGTTCTTC.

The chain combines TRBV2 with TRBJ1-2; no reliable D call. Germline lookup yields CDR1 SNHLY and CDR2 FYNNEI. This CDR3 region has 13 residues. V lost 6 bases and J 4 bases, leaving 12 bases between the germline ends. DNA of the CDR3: TGTGCCAGCAGCGAGAGTCAAATCTATGGCTACACCTTC. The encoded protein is CASSESQIYGYTF.

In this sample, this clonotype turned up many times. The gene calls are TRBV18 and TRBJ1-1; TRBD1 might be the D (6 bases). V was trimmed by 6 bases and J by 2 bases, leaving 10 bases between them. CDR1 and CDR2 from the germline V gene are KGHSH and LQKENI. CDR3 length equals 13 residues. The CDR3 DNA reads TGTGCCAGCTCGCAGACAGGAAACACTGAAGCTTTCTTT. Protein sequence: CASSQTGNTEAFF.

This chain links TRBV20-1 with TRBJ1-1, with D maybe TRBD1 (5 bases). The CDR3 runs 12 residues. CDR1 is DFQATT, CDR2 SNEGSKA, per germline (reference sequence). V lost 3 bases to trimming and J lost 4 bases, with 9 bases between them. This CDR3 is CSASSGSTEAFF. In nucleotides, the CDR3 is TGCAGTGCTAGTTCAGGGAGCACTGAAGCTTTCTTT.

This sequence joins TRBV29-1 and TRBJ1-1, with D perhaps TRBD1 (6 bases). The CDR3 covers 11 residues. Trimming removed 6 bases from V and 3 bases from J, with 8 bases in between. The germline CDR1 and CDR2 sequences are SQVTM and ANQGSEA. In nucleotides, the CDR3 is TGCAGCGTAGGGGGGGACACTGAAGCTTTCTTT. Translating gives CSVGGDTEAFF.

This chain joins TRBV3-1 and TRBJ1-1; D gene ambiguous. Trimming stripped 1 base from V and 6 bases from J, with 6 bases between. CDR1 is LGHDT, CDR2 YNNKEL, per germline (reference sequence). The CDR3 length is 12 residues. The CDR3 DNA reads TGTGCCAGCAGCCAAGCCGTTTCTGAAGCTTTCTTT. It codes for CASSQAVSEAFF.

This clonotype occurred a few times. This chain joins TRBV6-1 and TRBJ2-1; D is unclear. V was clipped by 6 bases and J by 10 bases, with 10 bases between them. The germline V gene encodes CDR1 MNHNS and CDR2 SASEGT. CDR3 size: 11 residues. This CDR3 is CASRDEGEQFF. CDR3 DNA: TGTGCCAGCAGGGACGAAGGGGAGCAGTTCTTC.

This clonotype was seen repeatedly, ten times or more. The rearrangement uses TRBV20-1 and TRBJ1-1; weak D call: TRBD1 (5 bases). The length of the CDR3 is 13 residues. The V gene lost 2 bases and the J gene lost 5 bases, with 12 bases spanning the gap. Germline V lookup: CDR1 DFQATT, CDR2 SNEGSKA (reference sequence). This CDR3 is CSARFSGGTEAFF. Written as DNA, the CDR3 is TGCAGTGCTAGATTTTCGGGGGGGACTGAAGCTTTCTTT.

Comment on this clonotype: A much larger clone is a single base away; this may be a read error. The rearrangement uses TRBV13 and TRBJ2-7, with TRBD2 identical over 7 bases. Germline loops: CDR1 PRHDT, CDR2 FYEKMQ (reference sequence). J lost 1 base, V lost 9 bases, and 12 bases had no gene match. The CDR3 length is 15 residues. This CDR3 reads CARSVVGGSSYEQYF. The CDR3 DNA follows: TGTGCCAGAAGCGTGGTTGGCGGGAGTTCCTACGAGCAGTACTTC.

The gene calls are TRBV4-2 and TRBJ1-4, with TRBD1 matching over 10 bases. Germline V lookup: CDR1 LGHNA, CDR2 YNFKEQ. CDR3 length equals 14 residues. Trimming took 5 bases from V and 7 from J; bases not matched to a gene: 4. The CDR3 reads CASSLGQGIEKLFF. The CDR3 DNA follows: TGTGCCAGCAGCTTGGGACAGGGGATTGAAAAACTGTTTTTT.

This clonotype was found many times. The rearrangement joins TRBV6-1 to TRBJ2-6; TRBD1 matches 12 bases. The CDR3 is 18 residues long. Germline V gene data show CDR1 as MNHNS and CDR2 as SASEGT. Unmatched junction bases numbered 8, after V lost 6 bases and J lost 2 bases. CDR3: CASRSGTGGTPGANVLTF. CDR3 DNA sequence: TGTGCCAGCAGATCCGGGACAGGGGGCACTCCTGGGGCCAACGTCCTGACTTTC.

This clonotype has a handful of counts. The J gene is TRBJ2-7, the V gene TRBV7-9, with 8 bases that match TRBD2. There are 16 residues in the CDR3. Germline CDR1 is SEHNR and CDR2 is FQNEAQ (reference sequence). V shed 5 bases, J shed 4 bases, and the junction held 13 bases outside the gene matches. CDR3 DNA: TGTGCCAGCAGCCCAAACATAGCGGGATATAGATACGAGCAGTACTTC. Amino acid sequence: CASSPNIAGYRYEQYF.

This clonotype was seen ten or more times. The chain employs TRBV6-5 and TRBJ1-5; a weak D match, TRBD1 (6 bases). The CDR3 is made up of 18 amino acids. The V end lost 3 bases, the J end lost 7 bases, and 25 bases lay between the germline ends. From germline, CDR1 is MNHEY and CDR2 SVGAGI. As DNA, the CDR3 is TGTGCCAGCAGTTATCATCCTGCCGGATACAGGGAACGGCAGCCCCAGCATTTT. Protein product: CASSYHPAGYRERQPQHF.

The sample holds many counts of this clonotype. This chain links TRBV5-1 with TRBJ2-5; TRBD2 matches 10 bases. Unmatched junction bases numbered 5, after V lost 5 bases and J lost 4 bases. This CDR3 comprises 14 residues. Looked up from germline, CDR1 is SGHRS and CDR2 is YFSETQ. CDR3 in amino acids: CASSFTSGTETQYF. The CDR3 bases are TGCGCCAGCAGTTTTACTAGCGGGACAGAGACCCAGTACTTC.

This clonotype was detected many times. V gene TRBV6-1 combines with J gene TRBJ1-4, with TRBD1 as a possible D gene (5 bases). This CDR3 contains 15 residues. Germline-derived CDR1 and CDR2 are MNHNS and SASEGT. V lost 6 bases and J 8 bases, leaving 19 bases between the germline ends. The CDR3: CASSTRSGAEEKLFF. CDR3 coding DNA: TGTGCCAGCAGCACCAGGAGTGGGGCCGAGGAAAAACTGTTTTTT.

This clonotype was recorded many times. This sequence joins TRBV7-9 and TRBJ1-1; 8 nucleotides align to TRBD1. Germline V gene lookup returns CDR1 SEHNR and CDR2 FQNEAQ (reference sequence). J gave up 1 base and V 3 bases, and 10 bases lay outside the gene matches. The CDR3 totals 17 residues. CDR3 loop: CASSFRGPPDRNTEAFF. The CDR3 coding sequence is TGTGCCAGCAGCTTCAGGGGGCCACCCGATCGGAACACTGAAGCTTTCTTT.

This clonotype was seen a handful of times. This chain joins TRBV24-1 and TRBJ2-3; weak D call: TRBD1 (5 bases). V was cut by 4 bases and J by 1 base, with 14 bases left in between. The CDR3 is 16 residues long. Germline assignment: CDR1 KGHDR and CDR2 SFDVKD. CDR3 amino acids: CATSDRPKTGTDTQYF. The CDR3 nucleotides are TGTGCCACCAGTGACCGCCCGAAGACAGGCACAGATACGCAGTATTTT.

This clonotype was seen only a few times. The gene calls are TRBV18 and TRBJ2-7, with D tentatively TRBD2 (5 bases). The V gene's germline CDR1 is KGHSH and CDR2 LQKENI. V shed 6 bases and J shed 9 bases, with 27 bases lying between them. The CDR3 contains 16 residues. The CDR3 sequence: CASSAESGITGSGQYF. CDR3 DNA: TGTGCCAGCTCCGCTGAATCCGGGATAACGGGGTCCGGGCAGTACTTC.

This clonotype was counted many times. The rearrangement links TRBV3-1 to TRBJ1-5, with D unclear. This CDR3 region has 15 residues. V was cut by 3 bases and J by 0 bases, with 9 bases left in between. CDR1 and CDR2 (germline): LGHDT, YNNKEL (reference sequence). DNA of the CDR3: TGTGCCAGCAGCCAGACACCATATAGCAATCAGCCCCAGCATTTT. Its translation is CASSQTPYSNQPQHF.

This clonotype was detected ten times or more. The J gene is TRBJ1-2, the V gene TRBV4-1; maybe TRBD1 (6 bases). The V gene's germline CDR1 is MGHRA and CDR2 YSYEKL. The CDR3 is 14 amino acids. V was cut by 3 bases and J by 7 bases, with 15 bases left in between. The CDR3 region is CASSHPGQRPGYTF. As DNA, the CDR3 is TGCGCCAGCAGCCACCCCGGACAGCGTCCTGGCTACACCTTC.